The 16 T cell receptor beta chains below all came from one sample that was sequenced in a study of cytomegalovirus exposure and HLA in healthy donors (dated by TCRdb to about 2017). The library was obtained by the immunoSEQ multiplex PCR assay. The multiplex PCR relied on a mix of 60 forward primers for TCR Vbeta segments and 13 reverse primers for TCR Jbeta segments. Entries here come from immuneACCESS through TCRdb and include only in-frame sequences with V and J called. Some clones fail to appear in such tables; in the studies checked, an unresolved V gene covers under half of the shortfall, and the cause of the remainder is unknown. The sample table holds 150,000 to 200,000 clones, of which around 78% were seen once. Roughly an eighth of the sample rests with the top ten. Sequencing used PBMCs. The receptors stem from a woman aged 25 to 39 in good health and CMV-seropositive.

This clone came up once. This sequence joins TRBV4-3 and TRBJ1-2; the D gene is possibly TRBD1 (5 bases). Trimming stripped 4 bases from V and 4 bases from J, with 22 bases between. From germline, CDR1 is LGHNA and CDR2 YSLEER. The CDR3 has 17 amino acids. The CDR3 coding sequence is TGCGCCAGCAGCCTAAGGAGGGGCAGAACTGCCTCCTATGGCTACACCTTC. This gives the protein CASSLRRGRTASYGYTF.

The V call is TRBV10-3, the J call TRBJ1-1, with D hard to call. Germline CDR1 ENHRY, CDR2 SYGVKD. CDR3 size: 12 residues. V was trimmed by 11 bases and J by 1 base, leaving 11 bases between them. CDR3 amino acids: CASREGNTEAFF. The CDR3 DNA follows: TGTGCCTCAAGGGAGGGGAACACTGAAGCTTTCTTT.

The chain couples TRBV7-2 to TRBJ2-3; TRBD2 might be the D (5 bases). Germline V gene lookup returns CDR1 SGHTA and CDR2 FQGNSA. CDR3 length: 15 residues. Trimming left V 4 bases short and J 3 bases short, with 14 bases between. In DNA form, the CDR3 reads TGTGCCAGCAGCTCCGACGGAGGTGGGACAGATACGCAGTATTTT. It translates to CASSSDGGGTDTQYF.

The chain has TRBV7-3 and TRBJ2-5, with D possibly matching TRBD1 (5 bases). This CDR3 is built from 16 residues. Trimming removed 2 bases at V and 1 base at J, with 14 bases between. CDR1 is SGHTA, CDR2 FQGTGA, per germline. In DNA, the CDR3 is TGTGCCAGCAGCTTAGGGGTTCAAGGGGCCCAAGAGACCCAGTACTTC. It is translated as CASSLGVQGAQETQYF.

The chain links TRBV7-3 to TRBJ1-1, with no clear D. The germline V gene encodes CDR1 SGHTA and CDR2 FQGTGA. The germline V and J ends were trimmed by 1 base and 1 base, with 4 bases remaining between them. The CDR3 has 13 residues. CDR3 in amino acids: CASSLNKNTEAFF. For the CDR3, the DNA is TGTGCCAGCAGCTTAAATAAGAACACTGAAGCTTTCTTT.

The CDR3 is CASSWTVEPVGGSGTQYF. The CDR3 DNA follows: TGCGCCAGCAGTTGGACGGTTGAACCGGTCGGGGGATCCGGGACCCAGTACTTC. The chain couples TRBV5-1 to TRBJ2-5; TRBD2 might be the D (6 bases). This CDR3 is 18 amino acids long. The germline CDR1 and CDR2 sequences are SGHRS and YFSETQ. V was trimmed by 5 bases and J by 7 bases, leaving 30 bases between them.

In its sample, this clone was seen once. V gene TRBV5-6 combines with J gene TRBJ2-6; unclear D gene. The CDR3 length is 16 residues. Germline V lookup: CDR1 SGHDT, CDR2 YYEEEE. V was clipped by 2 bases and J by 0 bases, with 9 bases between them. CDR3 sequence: CASSFLIPSGANVLTF. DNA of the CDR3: TGTGCCAGCAGCTTCCTTATTCCCTCTGGGGCCAACGTCCTGACTTTC.

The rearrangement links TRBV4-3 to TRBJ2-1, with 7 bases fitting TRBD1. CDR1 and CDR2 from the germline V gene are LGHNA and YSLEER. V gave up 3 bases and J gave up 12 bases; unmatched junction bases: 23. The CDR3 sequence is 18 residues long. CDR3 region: CASSQQLPGQTVQFGQFF. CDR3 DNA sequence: TGCGCCAGCAGCCAGCAACTTCCGGGACAGACGGTACAATTTGGGCAGTTCTTC.

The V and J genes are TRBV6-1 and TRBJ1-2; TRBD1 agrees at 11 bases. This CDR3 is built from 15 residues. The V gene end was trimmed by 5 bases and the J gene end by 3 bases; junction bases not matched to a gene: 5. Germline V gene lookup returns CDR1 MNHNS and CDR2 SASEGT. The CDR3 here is CASSRTGGADYGYTF. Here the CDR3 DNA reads TGTGCCAGCAGTAGGACAGGGGGCGCCGACTATGGCTACACCTTC.

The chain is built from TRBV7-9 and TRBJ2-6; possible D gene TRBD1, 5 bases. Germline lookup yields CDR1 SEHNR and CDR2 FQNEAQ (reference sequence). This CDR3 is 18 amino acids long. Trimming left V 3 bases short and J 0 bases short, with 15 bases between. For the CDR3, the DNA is TGTGCCAGCAGCTTTATGAGGACATTCTCCTCTGGGGCCAACGTCCTGACTTTC. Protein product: CASSFMRTFSSGANVLTF. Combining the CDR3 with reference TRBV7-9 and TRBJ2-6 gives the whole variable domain DTGVSQNPRHKITKRGQNVTFRCDPISEHNRLYWYRQTLGQGPEFLTYFQNEAQLEKSRLLSDRFSAERPKGSFSTLEIQRTEQGDSAMYLCASSFMRTFSSGANVLTFGAGSRLTVL.

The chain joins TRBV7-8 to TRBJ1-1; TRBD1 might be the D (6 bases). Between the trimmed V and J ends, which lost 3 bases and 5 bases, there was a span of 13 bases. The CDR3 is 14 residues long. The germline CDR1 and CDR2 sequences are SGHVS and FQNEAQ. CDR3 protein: CASSFRPDSTEAFF. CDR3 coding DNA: TGTGCCAGCAGCTTTCGCCCGGACAGTACTGAAGCTTTCTTT.

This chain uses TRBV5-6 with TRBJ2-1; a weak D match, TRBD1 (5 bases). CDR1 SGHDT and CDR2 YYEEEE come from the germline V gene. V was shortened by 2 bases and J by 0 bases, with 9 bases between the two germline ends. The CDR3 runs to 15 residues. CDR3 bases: TGTGCCAGCAGCTTCACGACAGCCTCCTACAATGAGCAGTTCTTC. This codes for CASSFTTASYNEQFF.

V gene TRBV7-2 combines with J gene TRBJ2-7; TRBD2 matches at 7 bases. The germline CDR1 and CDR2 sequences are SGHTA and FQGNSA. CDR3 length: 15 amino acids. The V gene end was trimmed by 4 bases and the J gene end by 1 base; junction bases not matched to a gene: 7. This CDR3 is CASSSSGHRSYEQYF. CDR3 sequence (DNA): TGTGCCAGCAGCTCTAGCGGCCACAGGTCCTACGAGCAGTACTTC.

CDR3 in amino acids: CASSSQEGLEQYF. The CDR3, as DNA: TGTGCCAGCAGCTCCCAGGAGGGACTTGAGCAGTACTTC. The chain combines TRBV9 with TRBJ2-7; TRBD2 might be the D (6 bases). V was pared by 4 bases and J by 7 bases, with 15 bases between. This CDR3 contains 13 residues. CDR1 is SGDLS, CDR2 YYNGEE, per germline.

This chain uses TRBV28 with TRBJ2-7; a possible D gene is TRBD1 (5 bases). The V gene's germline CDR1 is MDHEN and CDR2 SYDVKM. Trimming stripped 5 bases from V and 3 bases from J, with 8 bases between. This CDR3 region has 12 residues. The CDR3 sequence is CASSRGYYEQYF. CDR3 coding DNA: TGTGCCAGCAGTAGGGGTTACTACGAGCAGTACTTC.

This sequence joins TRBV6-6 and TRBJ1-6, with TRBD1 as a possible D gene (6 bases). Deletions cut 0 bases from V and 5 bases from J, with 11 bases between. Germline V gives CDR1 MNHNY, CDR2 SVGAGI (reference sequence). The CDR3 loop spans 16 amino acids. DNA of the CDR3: TGTGCCAGCAGTTACTCCGGGACAAATAATAATTCACCCCTCCACTTT. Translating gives CASSYSGTNNNSPLHF.